Shown below are 28 T cell receptor beta chains from a single sample sequenced in a study of T cells after yellow fever vaccination. TCRdb re-derived calls from the 5' RACE reads in MiXCR, one entry per CDR3 protein. Of a few hundred thousand distinct CDR3 sequences listed, around a sixth are singletons. Material: PBMCs, obtained before the yellow fever booster vaccination. These receptors came from a man in his late teens or twenties who received the YFV17D yellow fever vaccine.

The V call is TRBV30, the J call TRBJ2-1; TRBD2 matches 11 bases. The CDR3 has 14 residues. Germline CDR1 is GTSNPN and CDR2 is SVGIG (reference sequence). With V trimmed by 3 bases and J by 3 bases, 1 base remained unmatched. The CDR3 protein is CAWSLAGGYNEQFF. CDR3 nucleotides: TGTGCCTGGAGCCTAGCGGGGGGCTACAATGAGCAGTTCTTC.

V gene TRBV20-1 combines with J gene TRBJ1-1; maybe TRBD1 (5 bases). The CDR3 is 12 residues long. With 3 bases removed from V and 6 bases from J, the gap between germline ends came to 11 bases. Germline assignment: CDR1 DFQATT and CDR2 SNEGSKA (reference sequence). The CDR3 region is CSASRVGAEAFF. The CDR3 nucleotides are TGCAGTGCTAGCAGGGTAGGCGCTGAAGCTTTCTTT.

This clonotype has only a few counts. DNA for the CDR3: TGCAGTGCCCGACAGGGTCAGGATTCACCCCTCCACTTT. It yields the protein CSARQGQDSPLHF. The J gene is TRBJ1-6, the V gene TRBV20-1; 7 bases agree with TRBD1. The CDR3 has 13 residues. CDR1 is DFQATT, CDR2 SNEGSKA, per germline (reference sequence). Germline trimming cut 6 bases from V and 8 bases from J; bases unmatched to any gene: 7.

This clonotype was counted between two and nine times. The rearrangement joins TRBV7-2 to TRBJ2-1; TRBD2 matches at 10 bases. The CDR3 totals 15 residues. The germline gives CDR1 SGHTA, CDR2 FQGNSA. Trimming removed 5 bases from V and 10 bases from J; junction bases left unmatched: 11. CDR3 amino acids: CASSLGLAGVPEQFF. In DNA, the CDR3 is TGTGCCAGCAGCCTAGGGCTAGCGGGGGTCCCCGAGCAGTTCTTC.

This clonotype has a count of ten or more. The chain employs TRBV6-6 and TRBJ1-5; a weak D match, TRBD1 (5 bases). The CDR3 totals 14 residues. Trimming took 5 bases from V and 6 from J, leaving 14 bases between them. CDR1 and CDR2 (germline): MNHNY, SVGAGI (reference sequence). The CDR3 spells CASSSIGGSQPQHF. As DNA, the CDR3 is TGTGCCAGCAGTAGTATCGGGGGAAGTCAGCCCCAGCATTTT.

This chain connects TRBV20-1 to TRBJ2-1; 13 bases agree with TRBD2. This CDR3 comprises 17 residues. J gave up 3 bases and V 0 bases, and 5 bases lay outside the gene matches. Germline assignment: CDR1 DFQATT and CDR2 SNEGSKA (reference sequence). CDR3 loop: CSARDRRLAGGYNEQFF. CDR3 nucleotide sequence: TGCAGTGCTAGAGATCGCAGACTAGCGGGGGGCTACAATGAGCAGTTCTTC.

The chain carries TRBV7-2 and TRBJ2-2, with 10 nucleotides matching TRBD1. Germline values: CDR1 SGHTA, CDR2 FQGNSA. Trimming cost V 3 bases and J 5 bases; bases outside gene matches: 6. The CDR3 sequence is 16 residues long. The CDR3: CASSFDRGRGTGELFF. In nucleotides, the CDR3 is TGTGCCAGCAGCTTCGACAGGGGGCGCGGAACCGGGGAGCTGTTTTTT. The full variable domain, completed using reference TRBV7-2 and TRBJ2-2, is GAGVSQSPSNKVTEKGKDVELRCDPISGHTALYWYRQSLGQGLEFLIYFQGNSAPDKSGLPSDRFSAERTGGSVSTLTIQRTQQEDSAVYLCASSFDRGRGTGELFFGEGSRLTVL.

Only a few counts were recorded for this clonotype. The chain couples TRBV11-2 to TRBJ2-4; the D gene is possibly TRBD1 (5 bases). The CDR3 is made up of 13 amino acids. Germline CDR1 and CDR2: SGHAT and FQNNGV. V was trimmed by 2 bases and J by 8 bases, leaving 10 bases between them. The CDR3, as DNA: TGTGCCAGCAGCTTAAGGGGTTTCGACATTCAGTACTTC. It encodes CASSLRGFDIQYF.

This clonotype was found a few times. V usage is TRBV5-1 and J usage is TRBJ1-1, with D possibly TRBD1 on 6 matching bases. V shed 4 bases and J shed 4 bases, with 17 bases lying between them. Germline values: CDR1 SGHRS, CDR2 YFSETQ. The CDR3 extends over 15 amino acids. Here the CDR3 DNA reads TGCGCCAGCAGCCCGGGCGGGGGGCAGGGCACTGAAGCTTTCTTT. Its protein is CASSPGGGQGTEAFF. Complete variable domain (other parts from reference TRBV5-1 and TRBJ1-1): KAGVTQTPRYLIKTRGQQVTLSCSPISGHRSVSWYQQTPGQGLQFLFEYFSETQRNKGNFPGRFSGRQFSNSRSEMNVSTLELGDSALYLCASSPGGGQGTEAFFGQGTRLTVV.

CDR3 in amino acids: CAISESKASGRSYEQYF. The CDR3 DNA reads as TGTGCCATCAGTGAGTCGAAGGCTAGCGGGCGCTCCTACGAGCAGTACTTC. This sequence joins TRBV10-3 and TRBJ2-7; 8 bases map to TRBD2. CDR3 length equals 17 residues. Germline V gene sequence: CDR1 ENHRY, CDR2 SYGVKD. V lost 0 bases, J lost 0 bases, and 7 bases stayed unmatched.

This clonotype has at least ten counts. This rearrangement joins TRBV7-2 to TRBJ2-3; 8 bases are a match to TRBD2. Germline CDR1 SGHTA, CDR2 FQGNSA. CDR3 length equals 15 residues. V gave up 6 bases and J gave up 1 base; unmatched junction bases: 6. CDR3 region: CASSLQAGGTDTQYF. CDR3 nucleotides: TGTGCCAGCAGTCTGCAAGCGGGAGGCACAGATACGCAGTATTTT.

The chain recombines TRBV5-1 with TRBJ1-1; no reliable D call. CDR1 is SGHRS and CDR2 is YFSETQ in the germline V gene. Trimming took 2 bases from V and 0 from J, leaving 8 bases between them. There are 14 residues in the CDR3. The CDR3 DNA follows: TGCGCCAGCAGCTTAGGAAGTGTGAACACTGAAGCTTTCTTT. Protein product: CASSLGSVNTEAFF.

The V gene is TRBV4-2, the J gene TRBJ1-3; D not certain. V was pared by 4 bases and J by 2 bases, with 9 bases between. Germline V gene lookup returns CDR1 LGHNA and CDR2 YNFKEQ. This CDR3 region has 14 residues. CDR3 sequence (DNA): TGTGCCAGCAGCCTCGGCGGGGCTGGAAACACCATATATTTT. Translation: CASSLGGAGNTIYF.

V gene TRBV6-5 combines with J gene TRBJ1-6; TRBD1 might be the D (5 bases). Germline lookup yields CDR1 MNHEY and CDR2 SVGAGI. V shed 6 bases and J shed 8 bases, with 20 bases lying between them. The CDR3 contains 16 residues. The chain's CDR3 is CASSLYPGPTDSPLHF. The DNA for the CDR3 is TGTGCCAGCAGCCTCTATCCGGGACCTACGGATTCACCCCTCCACTTT.

This chain connects TRBV24-1 to TRBJ2-3, with TRBD1 matching 9 bases. This CDR3 comprises 16 residues. Germline trimming cut 4 bases from V and 3 bases from J; bases unmatched to any gene: 7. Looked up from germline, CDR1 is KGHDR and CDR2 is SFDVKD. The CDR3 DNA sequence: TGTGCCACCAGTGACTACCAGGGACAGGGAACAGATACGCAGTATTTT. It yields the protein CATSDYQGQGTDTQYF.

The gene calls are TRBV12-3 or TRBV12-4 and TRBJ2-3; D is perhaps TRBD1 (6 bases). The CDR3 sequence is 14 residues long. V lost 7 bases and J 2 bases, leaving 13 bases between the germline ends. CDR3 protein: CASTLDRNTDTQYF. The CDR3 DNA sequence: TGTGCCAGCACCCTGGACAGAAACACAGATACGCAGTATTTT.

The sample holds a few counts of this clonotype. The gene calls are TRBV6-2 or TRBV6-3 and TRBJ1-2, with 7 positions matching TRBD1. The germline V gene encodes CDR1 MNHEY and CDR2 SVGEGT. CDR3 length equals 16 residues. V dropped 3 bases and J dropped 0; count of bases not matched to a gene: 7. CDR3 sequence: CASSYPGQVTNYGYTF. Written as DNA, the CDR3 is TGTGCCAGCAGTTATCCCGGACAGGTCACTAACTATGGCTACACCTTC.

The V and J genes are TRBV7-6 and TRBJ1-5, with 8 nucleotides matching TRBD1. J was trimmed by 9 bases and V by 5 bases; bases with no gene match: 3. Germline CDR1 reads SGHVS; CDR2 reads FNYEAQ. The CDR3 loop spans 12 amino acids. CDR3 residues: CASSPDRGPQHF. Written as DNA, the CDR3 is TGTGCCAGCAGCCCAGACAGGGGGCCCCAGCATTTT.

This chain links TRBV4-2 with TRBJ2-7; 10 positions agree with TRBD2. This CDR3 spans 16 amino acids. Losses at the gene ends were 0 bases for V and 1 base for J; bases not matched to a gene: 3. From germline, CDR1 is LGHNA and CDR2 YNFKEQ. CDR3 amino acids: CASSQEASGGSYEQYF. The CDR3 DNA reads as TGTGCCAGCAGCCAAGAGGCTAGCGGGGGTTCCTACGAGCAGTACTTC.

This rearrangement joins TRBV4-3 to TRBJ2-3; D is ambiguous. Germline lookup yields CDR1 LGHNA and CDR2 YSLEER. Trimming removed 0 bases from V and 7 bases from J, with 23 bases in between. This CDR3 spans 18 amino acids. CDR3 amino acids: CASSQDASIGSAGNTQYF. CDR3 nucleotides: TGCGCCAGCAGCCAAGATGCGTCGATCGGAAGTGCTGGGAATACGCAGTATTTT.

This clonotype has more than one count but fewer than ten. The genes are TRBV5-1 and TRBJ2-5; the D gene is possibly TRBD1 (6 bases). Germline-derived CDR1 and CDR2 are SGHRS and YFSETQ. The CDR3 extends over 14 amino acids. V was pared by 3 bases and J by 5 bases, with 14 bases between. Here the CDR3 DNA reads TGCGCCAGCAGCTATGGCCAGGGGCGGGAGACCCAGTACTTC. Translation gives CASSYGQGRETQYF.

This clonotype has more than one count but fewer than ten. The chain has TRBV6-5 and TRBJ2-3; 7 bases agree with TRBD2. The CDR3 is 15 amino acids. Trimming took 6 bases from V and 2 from J; bases not matched to a gene: 8. Germline V CDR1 and CDR2: MNHEY, SVGAGI. CDR3 residues: CASRRQAGITDTQYF. CDR3 nucleotides: TGTGCCAGCAGGAGACAAGCGGGGATCACAGATACGCAGTATTTT.

There are a few counts of this clonotype. The V and J genes are TRBV20-1 and TRBJ2-1; 10 bases match TRBD2. The V gene end was trimmed by 4 bases and the J gene end by 4 bases; junction bases not matched to a gene: 16. CDR3 size: 18 residues. Per the germline V gene, CDR1 is DFQATT and CDR2 is SNEGSKA (reference sequence). CDR3 in DNA: TGCAGTGCTATGGACCGGGGAAGCGGGGGGGCTCTTTACAATGAGCAGTTCTTC. It translates to CSAMDRGSGGALYNEQFF.

This clonotype appeared a few times. The rearrangement joins TRBV10-3 to TRBJ2-5; D gene uncertain. V lost 10 bases to trimming and J lost 0 bases, with 15 bases between them. Germline V gives CDR1 ENHRY, CDR2 SYGVKD. The CDR3 extends over 14 amino acids. In DNA, the CDR3 is TGTGCCAACACTCCGGACCCAAACCAAGAGACCCAGTACTTC. Residues: CANTPDPNQETQYF.

The CDR3 spells CASSFVSGGGAEQFF. The DNA for the CDR3 is TGTGCCAGCAGCTTTGTCAGCGGGGGGGGAGCTGAGCAGTTCTTC. This sequence joins TRBV11-2 and TRBJ2-1; 10 nucleotides line up with TRBD2. Looked up from germline, CDR1 is SGHAT and CDR2 is FQNNGV. CDR3 length equals 15 residues. The ends lost 3 bases at V and 9 bases at J; junction bases unmatched: 8.

The chain is built from TRBV9 and TRBJ1-1, with D tentatively TRBD1 (5 bases). V lost 0 bases, J lost 7 bases, and 19 bases lay in between. The germline V gene has CDR1 SGDLS and CDR2 YYNGEE. The CDR3 totals 16 residues. CDR3 sequence reads: CASSVVPQRGVYEAFF. In DNA, the CDR3 is TGTGCCAGCAGCGTAGTGCCACAGAGAGGGGTCTATGAAGCTTTCTTT.

The gene calls are TRBV30 and TRBJ1-2; D ambiguous. V was shortened by 5 bases and J by 4 bases, with 5 bases between the two germline ends. The CDR3 is made up of 10 amino acids. CDR1 and CDR2 (germline): GTSNPN, SVGIG (reference sequence). The CDR3 loop is CAWGIYGYTF. The CDR3 DNA sequence: TGTGCCTGGGGAATCTATGGCTACACCTTC.

This clonotype was detected a few times. The chain joins TRBV15 to TRBJ2-7, with 11 nucleotides matching TRBD1. The CDR3 is 15 residues long. The J segment lost 2 bases and the V segment lost 6 bases, leaving 6 bases of the junction unmatched. CDR1 is LNHNV and CDR2 is YYDKDF in the germline V gene (reference sequence). Written as DNA, the CDR3 is TGTGCCACCAGTTATGGACAGGGGGCGGCCTACGAGCAGTACGTC. Translated, it gives CATSYGQGAAYEQYV.